This paragraph covers one T cell receptor beta chain sequence. This record comes from a study of blood T cell repertoires in COVID-19. Study as a whole: The study drew acute and convalescent COVID-19 samples from the United States, Italy and Spain. T cells, B-cell-depleted T cells, or PBMCs supplied cDNA or gDNA.

Donors in Cohort 3 who had recovered were those with two negative PCRs, healthcare professional clearance, or resolution of their symptoms. CDR1 and CDR2 (germline): MNHNY, SVGAGI (reference sequence). The CDR3 has 15 residues. V shed 2 bases, J shed 7 bases, and the junction held 5 bases outside the gene matches. Produced via immunoSEQ multiplex PCR; TCRdb's table is partial and in-frame only. The sample yields 200,000 to 250,000 clones, 84% seen once. The clonotype comes from a man aged 55 to 70 who had recovered from COVID-19. The rearrangement links TRBV6-6 to TRBJ1-6, with 7 bases identical to TRBD1. Sequencing was done on a sample of PBMCs or T cells enriched from blood (not recorded which). The CDR3 loop is CASSYAQGPNSPLHF. The CDR3, as DNA: TGTGCCAGCAGTTACGCACAGGGGCCAAATTCACCCCTCCACTTT.